Listed below are T cell receptor beta chains from one sample, sequenced in a study of STAT5B mutations in CD4+ large granular lymphocyte leukemia. Only in-frame clones appear in the TCRdb table, and some are missing; sequencing was by immunoSEQ multiplex PCR. The sample lists some 38,000 clones; about 80% were seen once. Sequenced material: CD4+ T cells from blood buffy coats. The receptor set was obtained from a human donor in good health. Both conserved end residues are part of each CDR3. D genes are given only for firm matches. Size tells how often a clone was seen (once, few, many) or the class of an expanded clone, and some rows leave it out.

d_gene: TRBD1
j_gene: TRBJ2-2
abundance: few
v_gene: TRBV5-1
CDR3nt: TGCGCCAGCAGCTCAGGGACAGACACCGGGGAGCTGTTTTTT
CDR3aa: CASSSGTDTGELFF

d_gene: NA
j_gene: TRBJ2-4
abundance: NA
v_gene: TRBV7-8
CDR3nt: TGTGCCAGCAGCTCAATAACGCGTAACATTCAGTACTTC
CDR3aa: CASSSITRNIQYF

d_gene: NA
j_gene: TRBJ1-2
abundance: NA
v_gene: TRBV30
CDR3nt: TGTGCCTGGGGTTTGTCTATCAGGTTC
CDR3aa: CAWGLSIRF

d_gene: TRBD1
j_gene: TRBJ1-2
abundance: NA
v_gene: TRBV5-1
CDR3nt: TGCGCCAGCAGGGATTTGGGACAGGCCTTCTATGGCTACACCTTC
CDR3aa: CASRDLGQAFYGYTF

d_gene: NA
j_gene: TRBJ1-1
abundance: NA
v_gene: TRBV4-1
CDR3nt: TGCGCCAGCAGCAGCTGGGCTGAAGCTTTCTTT
CDR3aa: CASSSWAEAFF

d_gene: NA
j_gene: TRBJ1-2
abundance: NA
v_gene: TRBV10-3
CDR3nt: TGTGCCATCAGTGAACAGTACGGGGCTAACTATGGCTACACCTTC
CDR3aa: CAISEQYGANYGYTF

d_gene: NA
j_gene: TRBJ2-3
abundance: NA
v_gene: TRBV6-1
CDR3nt: TGTGCCACCAGAGAGGGGGGGACAGATACGCAGTATTTT
CDR3aa: CATREGGTDTQYF

d_gene: TRBD1
j_gene: TRBJ2-2
abundance: NA
v_gene: TRBV5-1
CDR3nt: TGCGCCAGCAGACTCCGGGACAGGGATGCGAACACCGGGGAGCTGTTTTTT
CDR3aa: CASRLRDRDANTGELFF

d_gene: TRBD2
j_gene: TRBJ2-2
abundance: few
v_gene: TRBV5-8
CDR3nt: TGTGCCAGCAGACAGGGGACTAGCGCGAACACCGGGGAGCTGTTTTTT
CDR3aa: CASRQGTSANTGELFF

d_gene: TRBD1
j_gene: TRBJ1-2
abundance: NA
v_gene: TRBV13
CDR3nt: TGTGCCAGCAGCAGCAGGGGGAACGGCTACACCTTC
CDR3aa: CASSSRGNGYTF

d_gene: TRBD1
j_gene: TRBJ2-3
abundance: once
v_gene: TRBV5-1
CDR3nt: TGCGCCAGCAGCTTCACAGGGGGAATGGCAGATACGCAGTATTTT
CDR3aa: CASSFTGGMADTQYF

d_gene: NA
j_gene: TRBJ2-1
abundance: NA
v_gene: TRBV19
CDR3nt: TGTGCCAGTAACCCCAACGGTCAGGTAATTAATGAGCAGTTCTTC
CDR3aa: CASNPNGQVINEQFF

d_gene: NA
j_gene: TRBJ2-7
abundance: NA
v_gene: TRBV19
CDR3nt: TGTGCCAGTAGTTACAGCGCAAGCGAGCAGTACTTC
CDR3aa: CASSYSASEQYF

d_gene: NA
j_gene: TRBJ2-7
abundance: NA
v_gene: TRBV6-5
CDR3nt: TGTGCCAGCAGTTACATGCCGGGGAGAGGGGAGCAGTACTTC
CDR3aa: CASSYMPGRGEQYF

d_gene: TRBD1
j_gene: TRBJ2-5
abundance: once
v_gene: TRBV6-1
CDR3nt: TGTGCCAGCTTTTCTGGGACAGGGAACGAGGAGACCCAGTACTTC
CDR3aa: CASFSGTGNEETQYF

d_gene: NA
j_gene: TRBJ1-3
abundance: NA
v_gene: TRBV10-3
CDR3nt: TGTGCCACCACGGTGAGCTCTGGAAACACCATATATTTT
CDR3aa: CATTVSSGNTIYF

d_gene: NA
j_gene: TRBJ2-5
abundance: NA
v_gene: TRBV7-8
CDR3nt: TGTGCCAGCAGCCACCCTAGGACAGCCGAGACCCAGTACTTC
CDR3aa: CASSHPRTAETQYF

d_gene: TRBD1
j_gene: TRBJ1-2
abundance: NA
v_gene: TRBV10-3
CDR3nt: TGTGCCATCAGCCTGACAGGGGATTTTAATGGCTACACCTTC
CDR3aa: CAISLTGDFNGYTF

d_gene: TRBD2
j_gene: TRBJ2-1
abundance: NA
v_gene: TRBV7-7
CDR3nt: TGTGCTAGCAGCCCCTGGCTAGCGGGTCACAATGAGCAGTTCTTC
CDR3aa: CASSPWLAGHNEQFF

d_gene: TRBD2
j_gene: TRBJ2-1
abundance: NA
v_gene: TRBV5-1
CDR3nt: TGCGCCAGCAGCTTGGGGACTAGCGGGGGAGCCTCCTACAATGAGCAGTTCTTC
CDR3aa: CASSLGTSGGASYNEQFF

d_gene: NA
j_gene: TRBJ2-7
abundance: NA
v_gene: TRBV27
CDR3nt: TGTGCCAGCCTCCTAGTTGCTCCCACCTACGAGCAGTACTTC
CDR3aa: CASLLVAPTYEQYF

d_gene: NA
j_gene: TRBJ1-1
abundance: once
v_gene: TRBV11-1
CDR3nt: TGTGCCAGCAGCTTAAGACGGACTGAAGCTTTCTTT
CDR3aa: CASSLRRTEAFF

d_gene: NA
j_gene: TRBJ1-3
abundance: NA
v_gene: TRBV19
CDR3nt: TGTGCCAGTAGTACGTCGGGGAGCTCTGGAAACACCATATATTTT
CDR3aa: CASSTSGSSGNTIYF

d_gene: TRBD2
j_gene: TRBJ2-7
abundance: NA
v_gene: TRBV2
CDR3nt: TGTGCCAGCAGTGAGACCGGGACTAGTGGCGAGCAGTACTTC
CDR3aa: CASSETGTSGEQYF

d_gene: TRBD2
j_gene: TRBJ2-7
abundance: once
v_gene: TRBV7-2
CDR3nt: TGTGCCAGCAGTCCGGGGGGAGGATACGAGCAGTACTTC
CDR3aa: CASSPGGGYEQYF

d_gene: NA
j_gene: TRBJ2-3
abundance: NA
v_gene: TRBV5-1
CDR3nt: TGCGCCAGCAGCTTGGGGGGCTACACAGATACGCAGTATTTT
CDR3aa: CASSLGGYTDTQYF

d_gene: TRBD1
j_gene: TRBJ2-2
abundance: NA
v_gene: TRBV7-2
CDR3nt: TGTGCCAGCAGCTTCCTTTCCTATACAGGGGCCGGGGAGCTGTTTTTT
CDR3aa: CASSFLSYTGAGELFF

d_gene: TRBD1
j_gene: TRBJ2-5
abundance: NA
v_gene: TRBV7-2
CDR3nt: TGTGCCAGCAGACCCGGGACAGGGGTAGAGACCCAGTACTTC
CDR3aa: CASRPGTGVETQYF

d_gene: NA
j_gene: TRBJ1-2
abundance: NA
v_gene: TRBV5-1
CDR3nt: TGCGCCAGCAGCTCCGGACAGATCTATGGCTACACCTTC
CDR3aa: CASSSGQIYGYTF

d_gene: TRBD2
j_gene: TRBJ2-2
abundance: NA
v_gene: TRBV6-5
CDR3nt: TGTGCCAGCAGTTACGAGGCGGGGGGGTTCAGGGAGCTGTTTTTT
CDR3aa: CASSYEAGGFRELFF

d_gene: TRBD2
j_gene: TRBJ2-3
abundance: NA
v_gene: TRBV5-1
CDR3nt: TGCGCCAGCAGCCCGGGGGGAGTTAGCACAGATACGCAGTATTTT
CDR3aa: CASSPGGVSTDTQYF

d_gene: NA
j_gene: TRBJ1-5
abundance: NA
v_gene: TRBV4-1
CDR3nt: TGCGCCAGCAGCCAAGAAGGGGGGACGGCATCTTTCCGGCCCCAGCATTTT
CDR3aa: CASSQEGGTASFRPQHF

d_gene: NA
j_gene: TRBJ2-2
abundance: NA
v_gene: TRBV10-3
CDR3nt: TGTGCCATCAGTGGGTTCGGGGGGCCCATTACCGGGGAGCTGTTTTTT
CDR3aa: CAISGFGGPITGELFF

d_gene: NA
j_gene: TRBJ2-7
abundance: NA
v_gene: TRBV2
CDR3nt: TGTGCCAGCAGTGACGGTCAGGGGAGGTACGAGCAGTACTTC
CDR3aa: CASSDGQGRYEQYF

d_gene: TRBD1
j_gene: TRBJ1-1
abundance: NA
v_gene: TRBV5-1
CDR3nt: TGCGCCAGCAGCTTGGAGGGGACAGCCACTGAAGCTTTCTTT
CDR3aa: CASSLEGTATEAFF

d_gene: TRBD1
j_gene: TRBJ2-3
abundance: NA
v_gene: TRBV6-1
CDR3nt: TGTGCCAGCAGTGGTAGGGACAGGGGGCGCCCAGATACGCAGTATTTT
CDR3aa: CASSGRDRGRPDTQYF

d_gene: NA
j_gene: TRBJ2-7
abundance: NA
v_gene: TRBV11-2
CDR3nt: TGTGCCAGCAGCGACCTTGGGGTTTACGAGCAGTACTTC
CDR3aa: CASSDLGVYEQYF

d_gene: NA
j_gene: TRBJ2-5
abundance: once
v_gene: TRBV29-1
CDR3nt: TGCAGCTTACCACCGACAGGAGACTTGAACTTACAAGAGACCCAGTACTTC
CDR3aa: CSLPPTGDLNLQETQYF

d_gene: TRBD1
j_gene: TRBJ1-6
abundance: NA
v_gene: TRBV7-9
CDR3nt: TGTGCCAGCAGCACAAGGACAGGGAACAATTCACCCCTCCACTTT
CDR3aa: CASSTRTGNNSPLHF

d_gene: TRBD2
j_gene: TRBJ2-7
abundance: NA
v_gene: TRBV18
CDR3nt: TGTGCCAGCTCCAGGACTAGCGGGGGACCCGGCTCCTACGAGCAGTACTTC
CDR3aa: CASSRTSGGPGSYEQYF

d_gene: TRBD2
j_gene: TRBJ2-5
abundance: NA
v_gene: TRBV20-1
CDR3nt: TGCAGTGCTAGATCGGGGCGGGAGGAGTACTTC
CDR3aa: CSARSGREEYF

d_gene: NA
j_gene: TRBJ2-7
abundance: NA
v_gene: TRBV5-1
CDR3nt: TGCGCCAGCAGCTTAGCGACAGGTATCCCTTCCTACGAGCAGTACTTC
CDR3aa: CASSLATGIPSYEQYF

d_gene: TRBD2
j_gene: TRBJ2-7
abundance: NA
v_gene: TRBV13
CDR3nt: TGTGCCAGCAGCCATAGGACAGGGACTAGCGGGAGGCCCCATCGGGAGCAGTACTTC
CDR3aa: CASSHRTGTSGRPHREQYF

d_gene: TRBD2
j_gene: TRBJ2-1
abundance: NA
v_gene: TRBV9
CDR3nt: TGTGCCAGCAGCGGACCAGCGGGAGGCTACAATGAGCAGTTCTTC
CDR3aa: CASSGPAGGYNEQFF

d_gene: NA
j_gene: TRBJ2-3
abundance: NA
v_gene: TRBV4-1
CDR3nt: TGCGCCAGCAGCCAAGGTTGGCAGGGACCCAACACAGATACGCAGTATTTT
CDR3aa: CASSQGWQGPNTDTQYF

d_gene: NA
j_gene: TRBJ1-2
abundance: few
v_gene: TRBV2
CDR3nt: TGTGCCAGCAGTGAAGATGGCTACACCTTC
CDR3aa: CASSEDGYTF

d_gene: TRBD2
j_gene: TRBJ2-5
abundance: few
v_gene: TRBV7-8
CDR3nt: TGTGCCAGCAGCCCCTGGACTAGCAAAGAGACCCAGTACTTC
CDR3aa: CASSPWTSKETQYF